These 15 T cell receptor beta chains came from one sample sequenced in a study of blood T cell repertoires in COVID-19. Only in-frame clones appear in the TCRdb table, and some are missing; sequencing was by immunoSEQ multiplex PCR. The sample consists of tens of thousands of clones, about 80% of them appearing once. Sequencing was performed on peripheral blood. The receptors derive from a human donor in a cohort sampled during active COVID-19.

This clone was observed once. The chain recombines TRBV5-4 with TRBJ2-1; 8 bases line up with TRBD2. V gave up 0 bases and J gave up 7 bases; unmatched junction bases: 3. The CDR3 consists of 14 residues. The V gene's germline CDR1 is SGHNT and CDR2 YYREEE (reference sequence). The CDR3 loop reads CASSLVTGGNEQFF. The CDR3 bases are TGTGCCAGCAGCTTGGTCACGGGGGGGAATGAGCAGTTCTTC.

The genes are TRBV27 and TRBJ1-5, with D tentatively TRBD1 (5 bases). There are 14 residues in the CDR3. The ends were cut back, 5 bases at V and 6 bases at J, with 14 bases in the middle. Germline V gene sequence: CDR1 MNHEY, CDR2 SMNVEV (reference sequence). The CDR3 spells CASSSQGVSQPQHF. As DNA, the CDR3 is TGTGCCAGCAGTAGTCAGGGTGTTAGTCAGCCCCAGCATTTT.

The chain uses TRBV24-1 and TRBJ2-1; weak D call: TRBD1 (5 bases). Germline V CDR1 and CDR2: KGHDR, SFDVKD. Trimming cost V 3 bases and J 4 bases, with 15 bases left between them. This CDR3 is built from 16 residues. CDR3: CATSDPKGSRYNEQFF. The CDR3, as DNA: TGTGCCACCAGTGATCCCAAGGGGTCACGATACAATGAGCAGTTCTTC.

There are many counts of this clone. The chain links TRBV27 to TRBJ1-6; unclear D gene. CDR3 size: 15 residues. V was pared by 8 bases and J by 13 bases, with 24 bases between. Germline V gene sequence: CDR1 MNHEY, CDR2 SMNVEV (reference sequence). The CDR3 coding sequence is TGTGCCAGCTCCGCCGGGAGGGAAGGAAATAACCCCCTCCACTTT. It specifies CASSAGREGNNPLHF.

This clone was seen only a few times. The rearrangement joins TRBV28 to TRBJ2-7; 12 nucleotides match TRBD1. J lost 6 bases, V lost 5 bases, and 5 bases had no gene match. This CDR3 has 14 amino acids. The germline V gene encodes CDR1 MDHEN and CDR2 SYDVKM. The CDR3 DNA reads as TGTGCCAGCAGTCCCGGGACAGGGGGCTTCGAGCAGTACTTC. Protein sequence: CASSPGTGGFEQYF.

The rearrangement joins TRBV9 to TRBJ1-1; D might be TRBD1 (5 bases). Germline V lookup: CDR1 SGDLS, CDR2 YYNGEE. This CDR3 is 13 amino acids long. V was clipped by 2 bases and J by 3 bases, with 8 bases between them. This chain's CDR3 is CASSVGGDTEAFF. CDR3 DNA sequence: TGTGCCAGCAGCGTCGGAGGGGACACTGAAGCTTTCTTT.

The gene calls are TRBV4-3 and TRBJ1-1; D is unresolved. Trimming stripped 1 base from V and 11 bases from J, with 11 bases between. Germline V gene sequence: CDR1 LGHNA, CDR2 YSLEER. The CDR3 is 12 residues long. The CDR3 DNA sequence: TGCGCCAGCAGCCAAGGAGGCGGCGATGCTTTCTTT. Translation: CASSQGGGDAFF.

The chain has TRBV2 and TRBJ1-1; a possible D gene is TRBD1 (5 bases). V lost 2 bases, J lost 4 bases, and 11 bases lay in between. The CDR3 sequence is 14 residues long. Germline V CDR1 and CDR2: SNHLY, FYNNEI. The CDR3 sequence is CASSESSGITEAFF. Written as DNA, the CDR3 is TGTGCCAGCAGTGAATCCTCAGGGATCACTGAAGCTTTCTTT.

This clone has only one observation. The chain joins TRBV11-2 to TRBJ2-5, with TRBD2 matching 7 bases. This CDR3 region has 16 residues. Germline CDR1 reads SGHAT; CDR2 reads FQNNGV. V lost 5 bases, J lost 9 bases, and 18 bases stayed unmatched. This chain's CDR3 is CASSIEGTSWGGAQYF. In nucleotides, the CDR3 is TGTGCCAGCAGCATCGAGGGTACTAGCTGGGGGGGGGCCCAGTACTTC.

The V and J genes are TRBV28 and TRBJ1-2; 10 bases are shared with TRBD1. The CDR3 has 14 residues. Trimming took 6 bases from V and 6 from J; bases not matched to a gene: 7. The germline CDR1 and CDR2 sequences are MDHEN and SYDVKM. CDR3 sequence (DNA): TGTGCCAGCAGCCGGGACAGGGGTCCGGATGGCTACACCTTC. Translated, it gives CASSRDRGPDGYTF.

This chain links TRBV14 with TRBJ2-1; TRBD1 matches at 7 bases. Losses at the gene ends were 1 base for V and 8 bases for J; bases not matched to a gene: 8. The CDR3 is 15 residues long. Germline lookup yields CDR1 SGHDN and CDR2 FVKESK. The CDR3 region is CASSQVRGLVDEQFF. As DNA, the CDR3 is TGTGCCAGCAGCCAAGTGAGGGGGCTCGTCGATGAGCAGTTCTTC.

The genes are TRBV6-6 and TRBJ1-2; TRBD1 is a possible D gene (5 bases). The ends were cut back, 6 bases at V and 8 bases at J, with 19 bases in the middle. This CDR3 is 14 amino acids long. Germline V CDR1 and CDR2: MNHNY, SVGAGI (reference sequence). CDR3 coding DNA: TGTGCCAGCAGCTCGGAGGGGACGGCTATAGGCTACACCTTC. Residues: CASSSEGTAIGYTF.

The V and J genes are TRBV4-1 and TRBJ2-7, with TRBD1 identical over 7 bases. With V trimmed by 3 bases and J by 2 bases, 4 bases remained unmatched. Germline CDR1 and CDR2: MGHRA and YSYEKL. The CDR3 length is 14 residues. CDR3 loop: CASSHLGTAYEQYF. CDR3 nucleotide sequence: TGCGCCAGCAGCCACCTGGGGACAGCCTACGAGCAGTACTTC.

The CDR3 protein is CASKRTGQETQYF. DNA for the CDR3: TGTGCCAGCAAACGGACAGGTCAAGAGACCCAGTACTTC. The chain has TRBV28 and TRBJ2-5; 7 positions agree with TRBD1. Trimming at V came to 7 bases and at J to 2 bases, leaving 4 bases not matched to a gene. The CDR3 is 13 amino acids. Germline V gene sequence: CDR1 MDHEN, CDR2 SYDVKM. Drawing the rest from reference TRBV28 and TRBJ2-5, the complete variable domain is DVKVTQSSRYLVKRTGEKVFLECVQDMDHENMFWYRQDPGLGLRLIYFSYDVKMKEKGDIPEGYSVSREKKERFSLILESASTNQTSMYLCASKRTGQETQYFGPGTRLLVL.

This chain joins TRBV10-3 and TRBJ1-5; 9 nucleotides line up with TRBD1. Looked up from germline, CDR1 is ENHRY and CDR2 is SYGVKD. The J segment lost 2 bases and the V segment lost 5 bases, leaving 13 bases of the junction unmatched. The length of the CDR3 is 18 residues. CDR3 region: CAISSSPGQGEGNQPQHF. CDR3 coding DNA: TGTGCCATCAGTTCTTCCCCGGGACAGGGTGAGGGCAATCAGCCCCAGCATTTT.